The rows below give T cell receptor beta chains drawn from one sample of a study of CD8 T cells in Susac syndrome. TCRdb reanalysed the immunoSEQ multiplex PCR reads using MiXCR and keeps one entry per CDR3 protein. Of under 85,000 distinct CDR3 sequences listed, about 93% were seen once; the top ten hold less than 0.6%. The sequencing input was CD8+ T cells from PBMCs. These receptors all stem from a human donor with Susac syndrome. The CDR3 runs from the conserved cysteine through the conserved F or W. The order of the fields is V gene, clone size, D gene, J gene, CDR3 DNA, CDR3 protein. D genes are given only for firm matches. Part of the rows lack a size; the others show once, few, many or a class for expanded clones.

v_call: TRBV23-1
clone_size: NA
d_call: TRBD1
j_call: TRBJ2-3
cdr3_nt: TGCGCCAGCAGTCAACGACAGGGGTTGAGCACAGATACGCAGTATTTT
cdr3_aa: CASSQRQGLSTDTQYF

v_call: TRBV27
clone_size: NA
d_call: NA
j_call: TRBJ2-1
cdr3_nt: TGTGCCAGCAGTTTATCTGGTGAGCAGTTCTTC
cdr3_aa: CASSLSGEQFF

v_call: TRBV6-2/TRBV6-3
clone_size: NA
d_call: NA
j_call: TRBJ1-2
cdr3_nt: TGTGCCAGCAACGACAGGCTCGCGGGGTATGGCTACACCTTC
cdr3_aa: CASNDRLAGYGYTF

v_call: TRBV27
clone_size: NA
d_call: NA
j_call: TRBJ1-2
cdr3_nt: TGTGCCAGCAGTTTATCGGCAGGGATGAACTATGGCTACACCTTC
cdr3_aa: CASSLSAGMNYGYTF

v_call: TRBV30
clone_size: NA
d_call: TRBD1
j_call: TRBJ1-5
cdr3_nt: TGTGCCTGGAGTCATAACAGGGGTCGTCAGCCCCAGCATTTT
cdr3_aa: CAWSHNRGRQPQHF

v_call: TRBV27
clone_size: NA
d_call: NA
j_call: TRBJ1-1
cdr3_nt: TGTGCCAGCAGTGGCCCCGGGACGGTGAACACTGAAGCTTTCTTT
cdr3_aa: CASSGPGTVNTEAFF

v_call: TRBV2
clone_size: NA
d_call: NA
j_call: TRBJ2-7
cdr3_nt: TGTGCCAGCAGTGTCAGGGGCCACTACGAGCAGTACTTC
cdr3_aa: CASSVRGHYEQYF

v_call: TRBV5-1
clone_size: once
d_call: NA
j_call: TRBJ1-5
cdr3_nt: TGCGCCAGCAGCTTGGAGCCTACAGTTCAGCCCCAGCATTTT
cdr3_aa: CASSLEPTVQPQHF

v_call: TRBV5-6
clone_size: NA
d_call: TRBD2
j_call: TRBJ2-5
cdr3_nt: TGTGCCAGCAGCCCCAGGACTAGCGGGTACCAAGAGACCCAGTACTTC
cdr3_aa: CASSPRTSGYQETQYF

v_call: TRBV6-6
clone_size: NA
d_call: NA
j_call: TRBJ1-3
cdr3_nt: TGTGCCAGCATCGAGGGACGGCCCTCTGGAAACACCATATATTTT
cdr3_aa: CASIEGRPSGNTIYF

v_call: TRBV4-3
clone_size: NA
d_call: NA
j_call: TRBJ2-7
cdr3_nt: TGCGCCAGCAGCCAAGATCATGGGGGCTACGAGCAGTACTTC
cdr3_aa: CASSQDHGGYEQYF

v_call: TRBV20-1
clone_size: NA
d_call: NA
j_call: TRBJ2-1
cdr3_nt: TGCAGTGCTATTGTTCCTGACCCTTCCTCCTACAATGAGCAGTTCTTC
cdr3_aa: CSAIVPDPSSYNEQFF

v_call: TRBV20-1
clone_size: NA
d_call: NA
j_call: TRBJ2-5
cdr3_nt: TGCAGTGCTAGAGAGGCGCAAGAGACCCAGTACTTC
cdr3_aa: CSAREAQETQYF

v_call: TRBV12-3/TRBV12-4
clone_size: NA
d_call: TRBD2
j_call: TRBJ2-5
cdr3_nt: TGTGCCAGCACCGAGGGAGGGCTCCAAGAGACCCAGTACTTC
cdr3_aa: CASTEGGLQETQYF

v_call: TRBV3-1
clone_size: once
d_call: NA
j_call: TRBJ1-2
cdr3_nt: TGTGCCAGCAGCCAAGGCCCTGGACCCTATGGCTACACCTTC
cdr3_aa: CASSQGPGPYGYTF

v_call: TRBV10-3
clone_size: once
d_call: NA
j_call: TRBJ2-7
cdr3_nt: TGTGCCATCAGTGAGTCTTCAGGGACCTCCTACGAGCAGTACTTC
cdr3_aa: CAISESSGTSYEQYF

v_call: TRBV28
clone_size: NA
d_call: NA
j_call: TRBJ1-4
cdr3_nt: TGTGCCAGCAGTTTGGGTCTAAATGAAAAACTGTTTTTT
cdr3_aa: CASSLGLNEKLFF

v_call: TRBV10-3
clone_size: NA
d_call: TRBD2
j_call: TRBJ2-1
cdr3_nt: TGTGCCATCAGGGGACTAGCGGGGGACGAGCAGTTCTTC
cdr3_aa: CAIRGLAGDEQFF

v_call: TRBV12-3/TRBV12-4
clone_size: NA
d_call: NA
j_call: TRBJ2-2
cdr3_nt: TGTGCCAGCAGCCGGACCCGGGACCGAGACGGGGAGCTGTTTTTT
cdr3_aa: CASSRTRDRDGELFF

v_call: TRBV14
clone_size: NA
d_call: TRBD1
j_call: TRBJ2-5
cdr3_nt: TGTGCCAGCAGTACAGGGGACGAGACCCAGTACTTC
cdr3_aa: CASSTGDETQYF

v_call: TRBV19
clone_size: NA
d_call: NA
j_call: TRBJ1-1
cdr3_nt: TGTGCCAGTAAGCAGGGGAACACTGAAGCTTTCTTT
cdr3_aa: CASKQGNTEAFF

v_call: TRBV7-9
clone_size: NA
d_call: NA
j_call: TRBJ1-1
cdr3_nt: TGTGCCAGCAGCTTAGGGGTCGATGAAGCTTTCTTT
cdr3_aa: CASSLGVDEAFF

v_call: TRBV4-1
clone_size: NA
d_call: NA
j_call: TRBJ1-1
cdr3_nt: TGCGCCAGCAGCCAATACTTCCCAACTGAAGCTTTCTTT
cdr3_aa: CASSQYFPTEAFF

v_call: TRBV25-1
clone_size: NA
d_call: TRBD2
j_call: TRBJ2-3
cdr3_nt: TGTGCCAGCAACCCCGGGACTAGCGCCCCAGATACGCAGTATTTT
cdr3_aa: CASNPGTSAPDTQYF

v_call: TRBV27
clone_size: NA
d_call: NA
j_call: TRBJ2-7
cdr3_nt: TGTGCCAGCAGTTTCGGGGGCCTCGGCGAGCAGTACTTC
cdr3_aa: CASSFGGLGEQYF

v_call: TRBV12-3/TRBV12-4
clone_size: NA
d_call: TRBD1
j_call: TRBJ2-1
cdr3_nt: TGTGCCAGCAGTTTAGTGGGACAGGGAATCTACAATGAGCAGTTCTTC
cdr3_aa: CASSLVGQGIYNEQFF